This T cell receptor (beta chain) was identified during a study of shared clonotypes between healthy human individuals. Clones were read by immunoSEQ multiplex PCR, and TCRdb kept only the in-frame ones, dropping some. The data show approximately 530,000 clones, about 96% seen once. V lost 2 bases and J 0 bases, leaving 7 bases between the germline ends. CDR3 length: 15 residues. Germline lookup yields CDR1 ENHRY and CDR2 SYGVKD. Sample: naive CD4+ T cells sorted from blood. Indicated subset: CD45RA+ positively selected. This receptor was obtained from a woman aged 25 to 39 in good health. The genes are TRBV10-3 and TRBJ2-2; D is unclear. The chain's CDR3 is CAISEAQANTGELFF. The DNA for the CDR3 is TGTGCCATCAGTGAGGCTCAGGCGAACACCGGGGAGCTGTTTTTT.